The present entry profiles one TCR beta chain with its context. Assay execution proceeded at the deep level. Genomic DNA (from each subset) was split evenly across several immunoSEQ plates. Replicate PCRs run on sorted subsets employed 200 ng DNA, tens of thousands of T cell genomes. Profiled with immunoSEQ multiplex PCR; TCRdb holds only in-frame clones, not every one. The sample carries about 2.4 million clones, roughly 93% recorded once. This sample stems from a study of shared clonotypes between healthy human individuals. Study details: For every donor, three CD4 naive, three CD4 memory, two CD8 naive and one CD8 memory plates were used.

This TCR was recovered from a young man in good health. Some clones in this sample may be carry-over from other donors' samples. Input material: naive CD4+ T cells from PBMCs. Subset in this sample: CD45RA+ positively selected.

The CDR3 DNA reads as TGCGCCAGCAGCCTGGGAGGGGGCTTCGAGAATACGCAGTATTTT. This encodes CASSLGGGFENTQYF. This rearrangement joins TRBV5-1 to TRBJ2-3, with D perhaps assigned TRBD1 or TRBD2 (7 bases each). Germline values: CDR1 SGHRS, CDR2 YFSETQ. CDR3 size: 15 residues. The V end was cut by 4 bases, the J end by 7 bases, with 19 bases between.